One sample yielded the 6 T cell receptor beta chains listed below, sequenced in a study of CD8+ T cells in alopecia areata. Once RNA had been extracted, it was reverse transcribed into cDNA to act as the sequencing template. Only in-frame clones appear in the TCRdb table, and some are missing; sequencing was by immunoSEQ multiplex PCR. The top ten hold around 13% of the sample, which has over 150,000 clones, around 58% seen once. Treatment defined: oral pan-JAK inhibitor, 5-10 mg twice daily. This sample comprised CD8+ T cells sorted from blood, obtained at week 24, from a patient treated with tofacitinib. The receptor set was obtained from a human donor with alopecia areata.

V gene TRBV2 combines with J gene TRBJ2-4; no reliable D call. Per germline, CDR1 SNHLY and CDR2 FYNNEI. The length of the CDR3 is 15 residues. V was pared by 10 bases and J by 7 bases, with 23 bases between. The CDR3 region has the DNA TGTGCCACCAAGAACGGGTTACTCGGTGTGAACATTCAGTACTTC. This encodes CATKNGLLGVNIQYF. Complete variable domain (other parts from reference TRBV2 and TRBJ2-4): EPEVTQTPSHQVTQMGQEVILRCVPISNHLYFYWYRQILGQKVEFLVSFYNNEISEKSEIFDDQFSVERPDGSNFTLKIRSTKLEDSAMYFCATKNGLLGVNIQYFGAGTRLSVL.

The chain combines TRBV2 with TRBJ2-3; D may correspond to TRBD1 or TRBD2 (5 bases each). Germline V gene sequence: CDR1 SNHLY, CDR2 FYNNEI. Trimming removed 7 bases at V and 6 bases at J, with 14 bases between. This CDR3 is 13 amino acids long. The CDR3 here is CASMIRGGDTQYF. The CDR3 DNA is TGTGCCAGCATGATCCGGGGCGGGGATACGCAGTATTTT.

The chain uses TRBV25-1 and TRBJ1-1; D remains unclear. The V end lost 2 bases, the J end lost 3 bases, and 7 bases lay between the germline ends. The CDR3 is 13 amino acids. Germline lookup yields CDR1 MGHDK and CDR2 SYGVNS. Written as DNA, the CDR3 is TGTGCCAGCAGTGAACCTGGGGACACTGAAGCTTTCTTT. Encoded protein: CASSEPGDTEAFF.

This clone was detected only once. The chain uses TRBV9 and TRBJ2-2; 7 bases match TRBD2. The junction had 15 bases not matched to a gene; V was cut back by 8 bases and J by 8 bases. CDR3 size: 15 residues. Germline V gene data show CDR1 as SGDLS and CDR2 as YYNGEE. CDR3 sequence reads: CASTSSGAQIGELFF. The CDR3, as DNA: TGTGCCAGTACCTCCAGCGGGGCGCAGATTGGGGAGCTGTTTTTT.

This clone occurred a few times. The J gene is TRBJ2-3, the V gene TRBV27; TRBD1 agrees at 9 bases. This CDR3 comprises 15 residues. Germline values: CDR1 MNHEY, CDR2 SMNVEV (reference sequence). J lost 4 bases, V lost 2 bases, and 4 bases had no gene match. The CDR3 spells CASSLRDREADTQYF. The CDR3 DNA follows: TGTGCCAGCAGTTTACGGGACAGGGAAGCAGATACGCAGTATTTT.

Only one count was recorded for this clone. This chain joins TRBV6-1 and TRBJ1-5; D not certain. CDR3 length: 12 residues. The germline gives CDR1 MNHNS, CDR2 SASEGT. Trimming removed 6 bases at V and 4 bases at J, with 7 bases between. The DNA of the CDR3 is TGTGCCAGCAGAGACCGTAATCAGCCCCAGCATTTT. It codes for CASRDRNQPQHF.